Below are 25 T cell receptor beta chains sequenced from a single sample in a study of T cells in Graves' hyperthyroidism and ophthalmopathy. It was RNA transcripts that yielded the amplified TCR beta CDR3 regions. First-round RT-PCR with HTBI primers amplified the TCR CDR3 region. TCRdb re-called the multiplex PCR reads through MiXCR, storing one row per CDR3 protein. The sample includes 400,000 to 600,000 distinct CDR3 sequences, roughly a sixth of them seen just once. The specimen was blood. The receptors originated from a woman in her 30s with Graves' ophthalmopathy.

This clonotype occurred many times. The chain uses TRBV6-1 and TRBJ2-7, with unresolved D. Trimming left V 2 bases short and J 6 bases short, with 5 bases between. In germline, CDR1 is MNHNS, CDR2 SASEGT. The CDR3 runs to 11 residues. The DNA for the CDR3 is TGTGCCAGCAGTGAAACTGCCGAGCAGTACTTC. Translation: CASSETAEQYF.

This clonotype was seen more than once but under ten times. The chain recombines TRBV20-1 with TRBJ2-3; 9 bases match TRBD2. In germline, CDR1 is DFQATT, CDR2 SNEGSKA (reference sequence). V lost 3 bases to trimming and J lost 5 bases; unmatched junction nucleotides: 9. CDR3 length equals 15 residues. CDR3 DNA sequence: TGCAGTGCTAGTTCCTGGCGGGAGGGCCGAGATACGCAGTATTTT. This encodes CSASSWREGRDTQYF.

This clonotype was counted ten times or more. The rearrangement joins TRBV20-1 to TRBJ2-5, with no clear D. V was shortened by 5 bases and J by 7 bases, with 11 bases between the two germline ends. The length of the CDR3 is 11 residues. CDR1 DFQATT and CDR2 SNEGSKA come from the germline V gene (reference sequence). The CDR3 loop reads CSAPIVGTQYF. For the CDR3, the DNA is TGCAGTGCTCCGATAGTTGGGACCCAGTACTTC.

The CDR3 sequence is CATVAGGPNTQYF. The DNA of the CDR3 is TGTGCCACCGTAGCGGGAGGGCCTAATACGCAGTATTTT. The rearrangement uses TRBV6-2 or TRBV6-3 and TRBJ2-3, with 11 bases matching TRBD2. Germline V gene lookup returns CDR1 MNHEY and CDR2 SVGEGT. Unmatched junction bases numbered 7, after V lost 10 bases and J lost 7 bases. This CDR3 has 13 residues.

This clonotype came up many times. The chain uses TRBV28 and TRBJ2-7; D is uncertain. CDR3 length equals 14 residues. Germline CDR1 MDHEN, CDR2 SYDVKM. Between the trimmed V and J ends, which lost 5 bases and 3 bases, there was a span of 14 bases. The DNA for the CDR3 is TGTGCCAGCAGTCCCCGGTCGGGTGGCTACGAGCAGTACTTC. This translates into CASSPRSGGYEQYF.

This clonotype has more than one count but fewer than ten. The genes are TRBV7-2 and TRBJ2-7, with D unresolved. V lost 5 bases and J 4 bases, leaving 9 bases between the germline ends. Looked up from germline, CDR1 is SGHTA and CDR2 is FQGNSA. CDR3 size: 12 residues. The chain's CDR3 is CASSANNYEQYF. CDR3 DNA sequence: TGTGCCAGCAGCGCCAACAATTACGAGCAGTACTTC.

This clonotype has just a few counts. The V gene is TRBV9, the J gene TRBJ2-3, with 10 nucleotides matching TRBD2. This CDR3 is 16 amino acids long. The junction had 5 bases not matched to a gene; V was cut back by 3 bases and J by 1 base. Germline V gene data show CDR1 as SGDLS and CDR2 as YYNGEE. Written as DNA, the CDR3 is TGTGCCAGCAGCGAGCAGGGACTAGCGCGCACAGATACGCAGTATTTT. Its translation is CASSEQGLARTDTQYF. The whole variable domain, remainder taken from reference TRBV9 and TRBJ2-3, is DSGVTQTPKHLITATGQRVTLRCSPRSGDLSVYWYQQSLDQGLQFLIQYYNGEERAKGNILERFSAQQFPDLHSELNLSSLELGDSALYFCASSEQGLARTDTQYFGPGTRLTVL.

This clonotype came up a few times. This chain links TRBV5-1 with TRBJ2-5; 10 bases map to TRBD1. Germline V gene lookup returns CDR1 SGHRS and CDR2 YFSETQ. The CDR3 length is 15 residues. Losses at the gene ends were 3 bases for V and 2 bases for J; bases not matched to a gene: 4. CDR3 region: CASSSTGGRQETQYF. Written as DNA, the CDR3 is TGCGCCAGCAGCTCGACAGGGGGCCGGCAAGAGACCCAGTACTTC.

This clonotype was counted many times. The rearrangement uses TRBV30 and TRBJ2-3; D call uncertain. V shed 2 bases and J shed 1 base, with 7 bases lying between them. Germline CDR1 and CDR2: GTSNPN and SVGIG (reference sequence). The CDR3 totals 13 residues. The CDR3 protein is CAWSSWGTDTQYF. CDR3 nucleotide sequence: TGTGCCTGGAGTTCCTGGGGCACAGATACGCAGTATTTT.

This clonotype was seen at least ten times. This sequence joins TRBV15 and TRBJ1-2; perhaps TRBD1 as D (5 bases). V was cut by 1 base and J by 8 bases, with 11 bases left in between. Germline values: CDR1 LNHNV, CDR2 YYDKDF (reference sequence). CDR3 length equals 13 residues. The CDR3 bases are TGTGCCACCAGCAGAGGACGGGGCTACGGCTACACCTTC. Amino acid sequence: CATSRGRGYGYTF. The full variable domain, its missing parts supplied by reference TRBV15 and TRBJ1-2, is DAMVIQNPRYQVTQFGKPVTLSCSQTLNHNVMYWYQQKSSQAPKLLFHYYDKDFNNEADTPDNFQSRRPNTSFCFLDIRSPGLGDTAMYLCATSRGRGYGYTFGSGTRLTVV.

This clonotype has a count of ten or more. V gene TRBV6-1 combines with J gene TRBJ2-2; TRBD1 is a possible D gene (7 bases). The germline V and J ends were trimmed by 6 bases and 4 bases, with 21 bases remaining between them. CDR3 size: 17 residues. Germline lookup yields CDR1 MNHNS and CDR2 SASEGT. DNA of the CDR3: TGTGCCAGCAGGCGGGAAGGAACGACAGGGTCCACCGGGGAGCTGTTTTTT. It translates to CASRREGTTGSTGELFF.

The V call is TRBV9, the J call TRBJ2-1; tentative D call: TRBD2 (6 bases). V was pared by 1 base and J by 4 bases, with 12 bases between. This CDR3 contains 15 residues. In germline, CDR1 is SGDLS, CDR2 YYNGEE. CDR3 sequence reads: CASSVTGSAYNEQFF. CDR3 DNA: TGTGCCAGCAGCGTAACCGGGAGTGCTTACAATGAGCAGTTCTTC.

Only a few counts were recorded for this clonotype. The V gene is TRBV20-1, the J gene TRBJ2-7; TRBD1 aligns across 10 bases. The germline V gene has CDR1 DFQATT and CDR2 SNEGSKA (reference sequence). This CDR3 has 14 amino acids. V shed 6 bases and J 3 bases; nucleotides not matched to a gene: 8. The CDR3 DNA is TGCAGTGCGCCCTCCGGGACAGGGGTCTACGAGCAGTACTTC. Amino acids: CSAPSGTGVYEQYF.

This clonotype was recorded at least ten times. The chain joins TRBV20-1 to TRBJ2-7, with 7 bases matching TRBD1. The CDR3 runs 16 residues. Trimming cost V 0 bases and J 5 bases; bases outside gene matches: 13. Germline V CDR1 and CDR2: DFQATT, SNEGSKA (reference sequence). The CDR3 DNA follows: TGCAGTGCTAGAGAACAGGGGATGGTTGTCCGGGACGAGCAGTACTTC. This encodes CSAREQGMVVRDEQYF.

This clonotype came up many times. This sequence joins TRBV2 and TRBJ2-3; 13 bases are shared with TRBD2. V was pared by 4 bases and J by 4 bases, with 2 bases of the junction left unmatched. The CDR3 consists of 15 residues. The germline gives CDR1 SNHLY, CDR2 FYNNEI. The DNA for the CDR3 is TGTGCCAGCAGTGGACTAGCGGGAGGCCCAGATACGCAGTATTTT. As protein: CASSGLAGGPDTQYF.

The rearrangement joins TRBV29-1 to TRBJ1-1, with D uncertain. This CDR3 has 13 amino acids. Deletions cut 6 bases from V and 4 bases from J, with 15 bases between. The germline gives CDR1 SQVTM, CDR2 ANQGSEA. CDR3 sequence reads: CSVGPGEATEAFF. CDR3 nucleotides: TGCAGCGTGGGCCCTGGGGAGGCCACTGAAGCTTTCTTT.

In this sample, this clonotype turned up many times. CDR3 nucleotide sequence: TGTGCCAGCAGCGGTCCAGGGGGCGGCTATGGCTACACCTTC. Encoded protein: CASSGPGGGYGYTF. This chain joins TRBV3-1 and TRBJ1-2, with 8 bases lining up with TRBD1. The junction had 6 bases not matched to a gene; V was cut back by 5 bases and J by 4 bases. Germline V gene sequence: CDR1 LGHDT, CDR2 YNNKEL (reference sequence). The CDR3 sequence is 14 residues long.

The chain uses TRBV11-2 and TRBJ2-3, with D unclear. Per germline, CDR1 SGHAT and CDR2 FQNNGV. V lost 6 bases and J 1 base, leaving 14 bases between the germline ends. CDR3 length equals 15 residues. This CDR3 is CASSQDTFGTDTQYF. The CDR3 nucleotides read TGTGCCAGCAGTCAAGACACTTTCGGCACAGATACGCAGTATTTT. Combining the CDR3 with reference TRBV11-2 and TRBJ2-3 gives the whole variable domain EAGVAQSPRYKIIEKRQSVAFWCNPISGHATLYWYQQILGQGPKLLIQFQNNGVVDDSQLPKDRFSAERLKGVDSTLKIQPAKLEDSAVYLCASSQDTFGTDTQYFGPGTRLTVL.

The J gene is TRBJ2-2, the V gene TRBV6-1; D is possibly TRBD1 or TRBD2 (5 bases each). Germline V gene data show CDR1 as MNHNS and CDR2 as SASEGT. The CDR3 is made up of 14 amino acids. The V end was cut by 5 bases, the J end by 3 bases, with 10 bases between. CDR3 nucleotides: TGTGCCAGCAGTCTGGGACCTGACACCGGGGAGCTGTTTTTT. It yields the protein CASSLGPDTGELFF.

This clonotype was seen only a few times. A much more abundant neighbour one base away suggests this may be a read error. The chain joins TRBV10-3 to TRBJ2-7, with D hard to call. CDR1 ENHRY and CDR2 SYGVKD come from the germline V gene. V dropped 0 bases and J dropped 5 bases, with 5 bases sitting between them. This CDR3 spans 12 amino acids. The CDR3: CAISESRNEQYF. The CDR3 DNA is TGTGCCATCAGTGAGTCTCGGAACGAGCAGTACTTC.

The V gene is TRBV5-6, the J gene TRBJ2-2; weak D call: TRBD1 (6 bases). The CDR3 contains 18 residues. Trimming shortened V by 1 base and J by 0 bases, and 16 bases separated the two germline ends. Germline V CDR1 and CDR2: SGHDT, YYEEEE. CDR3 sequence (DNA): TGTGCCAGCAGCTTGAGGATCTGGGGACAAACGAACACCGGGGAGCTGTTTTTT. Protein: CASSLRIWGQTNTGELFF.

This clonotype appeared a few times. The chain links TRBV28 to TRBJ1-1; the D is unclear. Germline values: CDR1 MDHEN, CDR2 SYDVKM. V was cut by 5 bases and J by 8 bases, with 12 bases left in between. This CDR3 is built from 12 residues. The CDR3 nucleotides read TGTGCCAGCAGTCCTCCACTGATCGAAGCTTTCTTT. It is translated as CASSPPLIEAFF.

This sequence joins TRBV4-2 and TRBJ1-5, with D maybe TRBD1 (5 bases). The V end lost 0 bases, the J end lost 9 bases, and 9 bases lay between the germline ends. The CDR3 is 13 residues long. The germline CDR1 and CDR2 sequences are LGHNA and YNFKEQ. CDR3 amino acids: CASSQDEGRPQHF. DNA for the CDR3: TGTGCCAGCAGCCAAGATGAGGGGCGGCCCCAGCATTTT.

This clonotype was seen many times. The chain couples TRBV5-5 to TRBJ2-5, with 7 bases fitting TRBD2. This CDR3 region has 14 residues. Germline loops: CDR1 SGHKS, CDR2 YYEKEE (reference sequence). V lost 2 bases and J lost 2; bases outside the gene matches: 3. The CDR3 here is CASSFAGVQETQYF. The CDR3 DNA sequence: TGTGCCAGCAGCTTTGCGGGAGTGCAAGAGACCCAGTACTTC.

The chain carries TRBV9 and TRBJ2-1; TRBD2 matches at 11 bases. J lost 1 base, V lost 2 bases, and 11 bases had no gene match. CDR1 SGDLS and CDR2 YYNGEE come from the germline V gene. The CDR3 spans 19 residues. The DNA for the CDR3 is TGTGCCAGCAGCGTTGACCTAGCGGGAGGAGGTAGTTCCTACAATGAGCAGTTCTTC. Translation: CASSVDLAGGGSSYNEQFF.